The present TCR beta chain was sequenced within a study of vaccination effects on CD4 cells after COVID-19. About the research overall: Samples collected post-vaccine were obtained a median of 72 days after the second dose. Whole-study findings and limits: Few convalescent patients, and no early post-infection timepoints, were available to the study. Infection-derived and vaccine-derived clones contracted markedly late after vaccination.

The method was immunoSEQ multiplex PCR; TCRdb's version includes in-frame clones alone and lacks a portion of them. The sample lists 20,000 to 30,000 clones; almost 70% were seen once. This clone is deemed large. The antigen remains unidentified. Per the germline V gene, CDR1 is SNHLY and CDR2 is FYNNEI. CDR3 length: 14 amino acids. With 7 bases removed from V and 2 bases from J, the gap between germline ends came to 12 bases. Viral peptide pools were used in the ViraFEST assay to expand antigen-specific CD4+ T cells, and sequencing came afterward. When less than 12 days of culture had elapsed, CD4+ T cells were isolated. The cohort was immunized with two doses of either the BNT162b2 or mRNA-1273 vaccine. They grew a few million PBMC in each well, adding about 9.5 IU/ml IL-2 and 10 ug/ml peptides.

The sample was CD4+ T cells from PBMCs cultured with SARS-CoV-2 spike peptides, taken after COVID-19 vaccination. The chain links TRBV2 to TRBJ1-3; a possible D gene is TRBD1 (6 bases). The sequence derives from a human donor who received a COVID-19 vaccine. The CDR3 DNA reads as TGTGCCAGCACCAGTGGGGGGCCTGGAAACACCATATATTTT. This codes for CASTSGGPGNTIYF. Looking up the rest from reference TRBV2 and TRBJ1-3 gives the full variable domain: EPEVTQTPSHQVTQMGQEVILRCVPISNHLYFYWYRQILGQKVEFLVSFYNNEISEKSEIFDDQFSVERPDGSNFTLKIRSTKLEDSAMYFCASTSGGPGNTIYFGEGSWLTVV.